A single sample is the source of the 4 T cell receptor beta chains below, sequenced in a study of shared T cell receptors in the human thymus. Profiled with immunoSEQ multiplex PCR; TCRdb holds only in-frame clones, not every one. The table includes over 650,000 clones, around 87% detected once. The same data also contributed to another study, on human thymus T cells.

The material sequenced was thymocytes. These receptors were collected from a boy less than two years old with a congenital heart defect.

V usage is TRBV28 and J usage is TRBJ2-3; possibly TRBD1 for D (5 bases). Germline V gives CDR1 MDHEN, CDR2 SYDVKM. This CDR3 is 15 amino acids long. V was shortened by 3 bases and J by 2 bases, with 12 bases between the two germline ends. The CDR3: CASSLGLKNTDTQYF. CDR3 DNA sequence: TGTGCCAGCAGTTTGGGGCTGAAAAACACAGATACGCAGTATTTT.

The chain recombines TRBV13 with TRBJ1-1; D is unresolved. Germline V gene lookup returns CDR1 PRHDT and CDR2 FYEKMQ (reference sequence). The germline V and J ends were trimmed by 5 bases and 1 base, with 20 bases remaining between them. The CDR3 runs 17 residues. In DNA, the CDR3 is TGTGCCAGCAGCGTGCTAAATAGAGGGTGGTGGAACACTGAAGCTTTCTTT. This translates into CASSVLNRGWWNTEAFF.

The chain carries TRBV7-9 and TRBJ1-5; 7 positions match TRBD1. The J segment lost 4 bases and the V segment lost 5 bases, leaving 5 bases of the junction unmatched. This CDR3 contains 14 residues. The germline CDR1 and CDR2 sequences are SEHNR and FQNEAQ (reference sequence). CDR3 bases: TGTGCCAGCAGCACTGGACAGGCAAATCAGCCCCAGCATTTT. This gives the protein CASSTGQANQPQHF.

V usage is TRBV29-1 and J usage is TRBJ2-7; 11 positions agree with TRBD2. The CDR3 runs to 15 residues. V was pared by 6 bases and J by 0 bases, with 7 bases of the junction left unmatched. Per the germline V gene, CDR1 is SQVTM and CDR2 is ANQGSEA. The DNA for the CDR3 is TGCAGCGTACCACCACTAGCGGGGGACTCCTACGAGCAGTACTTC. Its translation is CSVPPLAGDSYEQYF.